Each of the 2 T cell receptor beta chains below was sequenced from the same sample in a study of cytomegalovirus exposure and HLA in healthy donors. Vbeta (60) and Jbeta (13) primers were used in the PCR. Here immunoSEQ multiplex PCR was the method, and the copy in TCRdb shows in-frame clones only, minus some. The sample holds about 140,000 clones, more than 60% seen once. The sequencing input was PBMCs. The receptors derive from a middle-aged man in good health and CMV-seronegative.

CDR3 DNA: TGCGCCAGCAGCTTTATCGGGGGACCCATCGAGCAGTACTTC. Translating it yields CASSFIGGPIEQYF. The gene calls are TRBV5-1 and TRBJ2-5; weak D call: TRBD2 (6 bases). Judging by the DNA end, TRBJ2-7 fits better; the J call may be wrong. This CDR3 is 14 amino acids long. Looked up from germline, CDR1 is SGHRS and CDR2 is YFSETQ.

CDR3: CASSPIRGGYEQYF. As DNA, the CDR3 is TGTGCCAGCAGTCCTATCCGAGGGGGCTACGAGCAGTACTTC. This chain connects TRBV7-7 to TRBJ2-7, with a possible D match to TRBD1 (6 bases). With 6 bases removed from V and 3 bases from J, the gap between germline ends came to 15 bases. The CDR3 has 14 residues. The germline CDR1 and CDR2 sequences are SSHAT and FNYEAQ (reference sequence).